This T cell receptor beta chain comes out of a study of cytomegalovirus exposure and HLA in healthy donors. Whole-study results and caveats: Sequencing probably produced one cluster of sequence variants that were highly shared.

Comments on this clone: Its target is not known.

After removal of 3 bases from V and 2 bases from J, the junction contained 6 bases not matched to a gene. This CDR3 contains 15 residues. Germline values: CDR1 LGHNA, CDR2 YSLEER. The PCR had 60 Vbeta and 13 Jbeta primers. Sequenced by immunoSEQ multiplex PCR; TCRdb stores in-frame clones only, minus some. The sample lists 160,000 or so clones, 80% seen once, with roughly 10% in the top ten. The chain is built from TRBV4-3 and TRBJ2-7; 8 positions agree with TRBD2. The sequenced sample consisted of PBMCs. This TCR came from a man between 18 and 35 years old in good health and CMV-seropositive. The CDR3 DNA follows: TGCGCCAGCAGCCAGGTAGCGGGACCAGCCTACGAGCAGTACTTC. Protein product: CASSQVAGPAYEQYF.